This entry features one TCR beta chain sequence. This record belongs to a study of control samples from healthy donors and cancer patients. Germline CDR1 SGHVS, CDR2 FQNEAQ. V lost 3 bases to trimming and J lost 1 base, with 15 bases between them. The CDR3 runs to 16 residues. Generated by immunoSEQ multiplex PCR, the TCRdb table keeps only in-frame clones and is missing some. This table holds 130,000 or so clones, more than 70% found once. The sample consisted of blood. This clonotype originated in a man aged 55 to 70 in good health. The chain carries TRBV7-8 and TRBJ1-1; a possible D gene is TRBD1 (6 bases). The CDR3 DNA follows: TGTGCCAGCAGCTTCCCAGGGGCCCCGGGGAACACTGAAGCTTTCTTT. Encoded protein: CASSFPGAPGNTEAFF.